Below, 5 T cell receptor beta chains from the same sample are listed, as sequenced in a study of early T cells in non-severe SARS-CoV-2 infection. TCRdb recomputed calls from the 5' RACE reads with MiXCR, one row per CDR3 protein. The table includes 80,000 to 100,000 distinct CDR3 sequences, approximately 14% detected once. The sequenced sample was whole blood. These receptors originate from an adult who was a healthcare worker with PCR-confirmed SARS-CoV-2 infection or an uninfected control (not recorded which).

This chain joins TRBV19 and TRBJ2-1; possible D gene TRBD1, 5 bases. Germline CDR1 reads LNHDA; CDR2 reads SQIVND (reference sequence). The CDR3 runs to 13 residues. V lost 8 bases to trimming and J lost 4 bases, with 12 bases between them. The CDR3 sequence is CASLKQGYNEQFF. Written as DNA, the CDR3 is TGTGCCAGTCTTAAGCAGGGATACAATGAGCAGTTCTTC.

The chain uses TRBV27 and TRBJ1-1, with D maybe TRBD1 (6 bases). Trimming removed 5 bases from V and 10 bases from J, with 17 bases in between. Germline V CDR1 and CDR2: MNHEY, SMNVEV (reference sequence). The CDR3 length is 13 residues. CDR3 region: CASSATGLSVAFF. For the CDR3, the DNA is TGTGCCAGCAGTGCGACAGGTTTGTCTGTAGCTTTCTTT.

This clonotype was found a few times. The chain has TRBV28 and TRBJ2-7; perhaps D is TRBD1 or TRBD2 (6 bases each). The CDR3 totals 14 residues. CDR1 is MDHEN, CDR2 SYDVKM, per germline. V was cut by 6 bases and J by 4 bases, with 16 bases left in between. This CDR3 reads CASSVEGDNYEQYF. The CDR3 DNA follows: TGTGCCAGCAGCGTGGAGGGGGACAATTACGAGCAGTACTTC.

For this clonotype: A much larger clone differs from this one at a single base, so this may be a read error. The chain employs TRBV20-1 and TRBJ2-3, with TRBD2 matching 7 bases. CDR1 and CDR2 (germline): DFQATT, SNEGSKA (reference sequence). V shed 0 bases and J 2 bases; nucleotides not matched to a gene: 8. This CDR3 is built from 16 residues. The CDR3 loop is CSARDAKRGDTDTQYF. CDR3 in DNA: TGCAGTGCTAGAGATGCCAAGCGGGGCGACACAGATACGCAGTATTTT.

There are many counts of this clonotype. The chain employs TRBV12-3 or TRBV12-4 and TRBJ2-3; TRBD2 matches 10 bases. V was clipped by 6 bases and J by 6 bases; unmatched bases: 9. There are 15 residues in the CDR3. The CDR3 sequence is CASRESGGVKDTQYF. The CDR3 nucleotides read TGTGCCAGCAGAGAGAGCGGGGGGGTAAAGGATACGCAGTATTTT.